These 18 T cell receptor beta chains share one sample of origin, sequenced in a study of identical twins. In TCRdb, the 5' RACE reads were re-called with MiXCR into one record per CDR3 protein. The sample lists about 210,000 distinct CDR3 sequences; around a tenth were seen once. Source material: memory (CD45RO+) T cells sorted from blood. The source of these receptors is a woman in her late teens or twenties in good health.

This clonotype occurred a few times. The rearrangement joins TRBV25-1 to TRBJ2-1, with 10 positions matching TRBD2. The V and J ends lost 3 bases and 4 bases, in that order; junction bases with no gene match: 15. The germline gives CDR1 MGHDK, CDR2 SYGVNS. The CDR3 loop spans 19 amino acids. The CDR3 DNA follows: TGTGCCAGCAGTGAGGGTCTAGCGGGAGATGGGTTCCCATACAATGAGCAGTTCTTC. Protein sequence: CASSEGLAGDGFPYNEQFF.

V is TRBV7-9 and J is TRBJ2-2; 11 bases fit TRBD2. The J segment lost 5 bases and the V segment lost 5 bases, leaving 7 bases of the junction unmatched. The germline V gene has CDR1 SEHNR and CDR2 FQNEAQ (reference sequence). This CDR3 has 16 amino acids. CDR3 loop: CASSQLAGARTGELFF. The CDR3 region has the DNA TGTGCCAGCAGCCAACTAGCGGGAGCCAGAACCGGGGAGCTGTTTTTT.

This clonotype has more than one count but fewer than ten. The chain carries TRBV5-1 and TRBJ2-7, with D hard to call. CDR3 length: 15 residues. Trimming stripped 0 bases from V and 2 bases from J, with 12 bases between. Germline CDR1 and CDR2: SGHRS and YFSETQ. CDR3 region: CASSLALGRAYEQYF. CDR3 DNA: TGCGCCAGCAGCTTGGCCCTTGGTCGAGCCTACGAGCAGTACTTC.

This clonotype was counted many times. The rearrangement joins TRBV18 to TRBJ1-4; possibly TRBD1 for D (5 bases). CDR1 is KGHSH, CDR2 LQKENI, per germline. CDR3 length equals 18 residues. The V and J ends lost 0 bases and 3 bases respectively, with 17 bases between them. CDR3: CASSPPLVGQVANEKLFF. In DNA, the CDR3 is TGTGCCAGCTCACCACCGTTGGTCGGACAAGTTGCTAATGAAAAACTGTTTTTT.

The J gene is TRBJ2-7, the V gene TRBV5-6, with 9 bases lining up with TRBD1. The CDR3 loop spans 15 amino acids. Trimming removed 0 bases from V and 4 bases from J; junction bases left unmatched: 5. The germline V gene has CDR1 SGHDT and CDR2 YYEEEE. The CDR3 coding sequence is TGTGCCAGCAGCTTGGTGGGGGACAGGGATTACGAGCAGTACTTC. This gives the protein CASSLVGDRDYEQYF.

This clonotype was seen many times. This chain uses TRBV12-3 or TRBV12-4 with TRBJ2-4; no reliable D call. Trimming took 1 base from V and 7 from J, leaving 14 bases between them. The CDR3 contains 15 residues. CDR3 region: CASSLGDIRMNIQYF. CDR3 sequence (DNA): TGTGCCAGCAGTTTAGGAGACATAAGGATGAACATTCAGTACTTC.

This clonotype was picked up a small number of times. The chain recombines TRBV12-3 or TRBV12-4 with TRBJ2-3; D unclear. The germline V and J ends were trimmed by 5 bases and 5 bases, with 11 bases remaining between them. There are 13 residues in the CDR3. The CDR3 region is CASSPPWGDTQYF. Here the CDR3 DNA reads TGTGCCAGCAGTCCCCCCTGGGGAGATACGCAGTATTTT.

This clonotype was found a few times. V is TRBV12-3 or TRBV12-4 and J is TRBJ2-4, with TRBD2 matching 8 bases. J was trimmed by 9 bases and V by 10 bases; bases with no gene match: 11. The CDR3 length is 13 residues. CDR3 amino acids: CATIGTRSPIQYF. The CDR3 nucleotides are TGTGCCACCATTGGGACTAGGTCCCCCATTCAGTACTTC.

The table lists this clonotype with a few counts. The chain carries TRBV20-1 and TRBJ2-3; TRBD2 agrees at 15 bases. Germline lookup yields CDR1 DFQATT and CDR2 SNEGSKA (reference sequence). The CDR3 contains 17 residues. Trimming took 4 bases from V and 6 from J; bases not matched to a gene: 11. CDR3 residues: CSAKTLGLAGGRDTQYF. CDR3 DNA: TGCAGTGCTAAAACCTTAGGACTAGCGGGAGGGCGGGATACGCAGTATTTT.

This clonotype was seen ten or more times. This chain links TRBV12-3 or TRBV12-4 with TRBJ2-2; a possible D gene is TRBD1 (6 bases). Trimming cost V 5 bases and J 9 bases, with 19 bases left between them. This CDR3 spans 15 amino acids. The chain's CDR3 is CASSVAQGFARELFF. DNA of the CDR3: TGTGCCAGCAGTGTGGCCCAGGGGTTTGCGAGGGAGCTGTTTTTT.

This clonotype showed up many times. The chain is built from TRBV20-1 and TRBJ2-1; 12 bases agree with TRBD2. The germline gives CDR1 DFQATT, CDR2 SNEGSKA (reference sequence). J gave up 4 bases and V 3 bases, and 7 bases lay outside the gene matches. The CDR3 sequence is 16 residues long. This CDR3 is CSASGLGTSGYNEQFF. In DNA, the CDR3 is TGCAGTGCTAGTGGTTTGGGGACTAGCGGGTACAATGAGCAGTTCTTC.

V usage is TRBV12-5 and J usage is TRBJ2-7; TRBD1 matches 9 bases. With 4 bases clipped from V and 1 base from J, the junction kept 5 bases outside the gene matches. Germline V CDR1 and CDR2: LGHNT, FRNRAP. CDR3 length: 15 residues. DNA for the CDR3: TGTGCTAGTGGTTCCGGACAGGGGCTTTCCTACGAGCAGTACTTC. Protein: CASGSGQGLSYEQYF.

Only a few counts were recorded for this clonotype. The chain employs TRBV7-9 and TRBJ2-1; 7 nucleotides line up with TRBD1. Trimming took 1 base from V and 7 from J; bases not matched to a gene: 4. The germline V gene encodes CDR1 SEHNR and CDR2 FQNEAQ (reference sequence). CDR3 length: 14 amino acids. CDR3 region: CASSLGQGKNEQFF. CDR3 coding DNA: TGTGCCAGCAGCTTAGGACAGGGCAAGAATGAGCAGTTCTTC.

V gene TRBV15 combines with J gene TRBJ2-3, with 12 bases matching TRBD2. V was clipped by 5 bases and J by 4 bases; unmatched bases: 10. The germline CDR1 and CDR2 sequences are LNHNV and YYDKDF (reference sequence). The CDR3 loop spans 17 amino acids. The CDR3 sequence is CATSSPLAGGHSDTQYF. The CDR3 DNA reads TGTGCCACCAGCTCGCCTCTAGCGGGGGGGCATTCAGATACGCAGTATTTT. Looking up the rest from reference TRBV15 and TRBJ2-3 gives the full variable domain: DAMVIQNPRYQVTQFGKPVTLSCSQTLNHNVMYWYQQKSSQAPKLLFHYYDKDFNNEADTPDNFQSRRPNTSFCFLDIRSPGLGDTAMYLCATSSPLAGGHSDTQYFGPGTRLTVL.

V and J are TRBV12-3 or TRBV12-4 and TRBJ2-7; D is uncertain. CDR3 size: 14 residues. Trimming took off 3 bases at V and 4 bases at J, with 13 bases between the two ends. CDR3 in amino acids: CASSLRLSDYEQYF. Written as DNA, the CDR3 is TGTGCCAGCAGTTTGCGTCTTTCCGATTACGAGCAGTACTTC.

A few counts support this clonotype. Germline is not matched at one junction end, which may reflect a read error. The chain has TRBV7-2 and TRBJ2-1; 9 positions agree with TRBD2. The CDR3 extends over 16 amino acids. The V gene's germline CDR1 is SGHTA and CDR2 FQGNSA. This CDR3 reads CASSLVRLAGTDGVVF. In DNA, the CDR3 is TGTGCCAGCAGCTTAGTACGCCTAGCGGGGACCGATGGTGTGGTCTTC.

There are a few counts of this clonotype. CDR3 loop: CASSYGATALRAPYNEQFF. In nucleotides, the CDR3 is TGTGCCAGCAGTTACGGGGCAACAGCCCTACGGGCGCCCTACAATGAGCAGTTCTTC. The chain couples TRBV6-2 or TRBV6-3 to TRBJ2-1; a weak D match, TRBD1 (5 bases). Trimming removed 2 bases at V and 2 bases at J, with 22 bases between. Germline loops: CDR1 MNHEY, CDR2 SVGEGT. CDR3 length: 19 residues.

The V and J genes are TRBV3-1 and TRBJ2-7, with 9 bases identical to TRBD1. The length of the CDR3 is 13 residues. Losses at the gene ends were 4 bases for V and 7 bases for J; bases not matched to a gene: 5. Per germline, CDR1 LGHDT and CDR2 YNNKEL (reference sequence). CDR3 sequence: CASSPRDRAEQYF. CDR3 nucleotide sequence: TGTGCCAGCAGCCCTCGGGACAGGGCAGAGCAGTACTTC.